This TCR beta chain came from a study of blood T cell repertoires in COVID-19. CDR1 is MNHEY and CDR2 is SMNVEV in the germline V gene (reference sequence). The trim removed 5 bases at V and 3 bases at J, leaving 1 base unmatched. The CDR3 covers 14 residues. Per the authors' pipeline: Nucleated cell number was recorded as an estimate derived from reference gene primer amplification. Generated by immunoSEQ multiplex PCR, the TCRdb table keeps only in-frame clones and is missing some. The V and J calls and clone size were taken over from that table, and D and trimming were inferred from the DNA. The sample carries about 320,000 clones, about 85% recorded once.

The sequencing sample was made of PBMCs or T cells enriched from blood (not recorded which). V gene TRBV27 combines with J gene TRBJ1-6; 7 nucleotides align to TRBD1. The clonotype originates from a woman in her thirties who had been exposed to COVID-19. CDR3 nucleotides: TGTGCCAGCAGTCGACAGGGCTATAATTCACCCCTCCACTTT. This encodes CASSRQGYNSPLHF.